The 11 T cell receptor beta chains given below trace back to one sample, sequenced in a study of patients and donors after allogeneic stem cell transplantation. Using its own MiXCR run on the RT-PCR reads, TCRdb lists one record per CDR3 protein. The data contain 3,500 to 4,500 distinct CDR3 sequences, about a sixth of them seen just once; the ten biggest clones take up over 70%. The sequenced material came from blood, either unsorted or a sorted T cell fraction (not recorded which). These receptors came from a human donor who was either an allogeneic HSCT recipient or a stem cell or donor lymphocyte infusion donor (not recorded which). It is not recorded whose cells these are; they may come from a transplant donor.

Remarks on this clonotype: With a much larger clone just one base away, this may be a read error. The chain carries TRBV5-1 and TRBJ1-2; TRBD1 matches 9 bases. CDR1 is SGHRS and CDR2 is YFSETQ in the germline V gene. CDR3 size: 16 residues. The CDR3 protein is CASSPAWDRVFYRYTF. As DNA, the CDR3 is TGCGCCAGCAGCCCGGCCTGGGACAGGGTATTCTATCGCTACACCTTC.

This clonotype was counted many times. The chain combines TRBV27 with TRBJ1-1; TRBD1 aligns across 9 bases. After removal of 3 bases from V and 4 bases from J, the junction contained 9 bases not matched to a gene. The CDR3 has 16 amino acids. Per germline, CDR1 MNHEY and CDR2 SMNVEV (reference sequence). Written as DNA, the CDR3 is TGTGCCAGCAGTTTCAGGACAGGGGTCGGTGGCACTGAAGCTTTCTTT. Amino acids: CASSFRTGVGGTEAFF.

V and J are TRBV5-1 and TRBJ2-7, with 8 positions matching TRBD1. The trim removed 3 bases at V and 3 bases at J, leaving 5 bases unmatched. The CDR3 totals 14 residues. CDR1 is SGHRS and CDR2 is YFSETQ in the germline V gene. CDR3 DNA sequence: TGCGCCAGCAGCTCGGCAGGGGGCCTCTACGAGCAGTACTTC. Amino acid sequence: CASSSAGGLYEQYF.

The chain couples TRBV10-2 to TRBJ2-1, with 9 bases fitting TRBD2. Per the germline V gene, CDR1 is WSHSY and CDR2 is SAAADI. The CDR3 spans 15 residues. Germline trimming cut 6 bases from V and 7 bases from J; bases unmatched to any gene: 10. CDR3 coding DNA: TGCGCCAGCAGCCTGGGCGGGGGGGCAAGGAATGAGCAGTTCTTC. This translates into CASSLGGGARNEQFF.

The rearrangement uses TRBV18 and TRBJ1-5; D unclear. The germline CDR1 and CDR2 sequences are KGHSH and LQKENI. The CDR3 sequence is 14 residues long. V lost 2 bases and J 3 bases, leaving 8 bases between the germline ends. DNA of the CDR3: TGTGCCAGCTCACCATCACCGGTCAATCAGCCCCAGCATTTT. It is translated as CASSPSPVNQPQHF.

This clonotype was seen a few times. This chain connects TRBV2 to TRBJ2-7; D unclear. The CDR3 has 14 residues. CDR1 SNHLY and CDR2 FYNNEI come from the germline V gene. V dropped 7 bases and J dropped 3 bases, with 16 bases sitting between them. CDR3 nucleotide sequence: TGTGCCAGCACGGCAGGTCCCGAAATCTACGAGCAGTACTTC. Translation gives CASTAGPEIYEQYF.

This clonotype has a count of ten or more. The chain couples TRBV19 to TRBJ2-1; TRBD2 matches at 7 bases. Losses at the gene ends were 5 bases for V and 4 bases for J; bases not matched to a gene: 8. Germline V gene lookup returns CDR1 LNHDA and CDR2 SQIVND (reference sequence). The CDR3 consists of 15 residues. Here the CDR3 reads CASSPRASGYNEQFF. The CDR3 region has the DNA TGTGCCAGTAGTCCCAGGGCTAGCGGTTACAATGAGCAGTTCTTC.

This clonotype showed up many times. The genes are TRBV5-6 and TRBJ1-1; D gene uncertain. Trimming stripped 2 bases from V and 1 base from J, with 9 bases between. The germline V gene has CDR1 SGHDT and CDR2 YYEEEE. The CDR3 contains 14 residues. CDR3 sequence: CASSFFDKNTEAFF. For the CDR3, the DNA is TGTGCCAGCAGCTTCTTCGACAAGAACACTGAAGCTTTCTTT.

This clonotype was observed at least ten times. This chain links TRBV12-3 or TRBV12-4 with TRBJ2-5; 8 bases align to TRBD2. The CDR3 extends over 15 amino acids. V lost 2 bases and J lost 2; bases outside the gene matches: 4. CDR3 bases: TGTGCCAGCAGTTTACGGGTAGCGGGACAAGAGACCCAGTACTTC. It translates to CASSLRVAGQETQYF.

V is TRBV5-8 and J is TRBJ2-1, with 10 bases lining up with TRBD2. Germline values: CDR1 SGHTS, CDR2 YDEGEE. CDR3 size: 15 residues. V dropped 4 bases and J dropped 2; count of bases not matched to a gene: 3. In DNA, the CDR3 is TGTGCCAGCAGCCCTGGGACTAGCGCCTACAATGAGCAGTTCTTC. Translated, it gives CASSPGTSAYNEQFF.

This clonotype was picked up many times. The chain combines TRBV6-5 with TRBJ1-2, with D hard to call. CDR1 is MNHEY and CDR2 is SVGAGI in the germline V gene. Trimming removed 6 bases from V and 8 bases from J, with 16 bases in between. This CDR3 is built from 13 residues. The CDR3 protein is CASSRDPEGGYTF. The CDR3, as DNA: TGTGCCAGCAGCCGAGACCCAGAAGGGGGCTACACCTTC.